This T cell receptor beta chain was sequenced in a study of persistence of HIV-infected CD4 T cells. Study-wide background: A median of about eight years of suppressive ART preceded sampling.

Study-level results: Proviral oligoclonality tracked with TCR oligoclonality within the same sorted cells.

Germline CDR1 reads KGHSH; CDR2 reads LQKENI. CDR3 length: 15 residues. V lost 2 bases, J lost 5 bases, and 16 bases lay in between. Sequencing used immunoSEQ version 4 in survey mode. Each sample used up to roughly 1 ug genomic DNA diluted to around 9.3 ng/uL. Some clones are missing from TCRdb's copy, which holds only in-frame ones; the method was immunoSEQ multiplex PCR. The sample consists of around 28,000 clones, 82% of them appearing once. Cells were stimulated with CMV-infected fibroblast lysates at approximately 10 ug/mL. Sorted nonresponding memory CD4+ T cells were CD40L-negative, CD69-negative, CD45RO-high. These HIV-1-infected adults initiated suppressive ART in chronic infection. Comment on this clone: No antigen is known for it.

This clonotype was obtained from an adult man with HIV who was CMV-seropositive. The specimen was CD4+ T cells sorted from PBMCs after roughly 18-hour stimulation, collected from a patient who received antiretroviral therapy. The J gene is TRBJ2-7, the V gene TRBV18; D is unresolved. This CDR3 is CASSPLGPPQDEQYF. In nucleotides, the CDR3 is TGTGCCAGCTCACCATTGGGCCCCCCCCAGGACGAGCAGTACTTC.